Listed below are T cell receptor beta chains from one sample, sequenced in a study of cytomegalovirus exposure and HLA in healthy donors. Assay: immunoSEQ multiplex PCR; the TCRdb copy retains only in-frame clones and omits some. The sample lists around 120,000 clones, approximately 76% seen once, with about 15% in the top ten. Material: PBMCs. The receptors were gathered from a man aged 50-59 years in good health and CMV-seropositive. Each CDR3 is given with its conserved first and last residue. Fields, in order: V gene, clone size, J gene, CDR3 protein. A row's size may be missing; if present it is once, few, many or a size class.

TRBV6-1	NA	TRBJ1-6	CASSSRQGEKSPLHF
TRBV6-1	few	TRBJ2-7	CACGAGAYEQYF
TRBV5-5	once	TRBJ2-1	CASSPRSGVSSYNEQFF
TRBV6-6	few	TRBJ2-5	CASSSIQETQYF
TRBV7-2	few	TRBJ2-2	CASSLARTGRNTGELFF
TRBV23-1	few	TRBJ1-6	CASSQGGGRHSPLHF
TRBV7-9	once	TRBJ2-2	CASSGPHSTGELFF
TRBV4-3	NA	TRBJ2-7	CASSRTGSSYEQYF
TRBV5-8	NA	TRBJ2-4	CASSGMGLAVAKNIQYF
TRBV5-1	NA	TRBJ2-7	CASSFEHRYEQYF
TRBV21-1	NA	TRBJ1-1	CASSRTVNTEAFF
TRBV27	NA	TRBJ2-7	CASSLRGGISYEQYF
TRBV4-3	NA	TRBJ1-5	CASSRLQGADQPQHF
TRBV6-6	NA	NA	CASDGTGGYEQYF
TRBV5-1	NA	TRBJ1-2	CASSLAGDNYGYTF
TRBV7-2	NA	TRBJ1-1	CASSADMGPEAFF
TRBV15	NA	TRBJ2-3	CATSREMTSGSSTDTQYF
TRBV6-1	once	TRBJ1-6	CAGLGAVNSPLHF
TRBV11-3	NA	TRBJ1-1	CASSLGTGGEAFF
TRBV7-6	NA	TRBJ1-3	CASSTARGPSGNTIYF
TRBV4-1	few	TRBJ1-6	CASSQDLNSPLHF
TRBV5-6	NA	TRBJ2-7	CASSEGLAGADEQYF
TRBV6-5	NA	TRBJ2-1	CASSYPPSGGATEQFF
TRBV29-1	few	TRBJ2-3	CSVGATSGYRDTQYF
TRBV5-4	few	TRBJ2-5	CASSSRTSGSETQYF
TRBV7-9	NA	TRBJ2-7	CASSLVTDYEQYF
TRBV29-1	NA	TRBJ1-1	CSVEDPWEETNTEAFF